These T cell receptor beta chains were read from a single sample in a study of T cell repertoires in cytomegalovirus infection. One entry per CDR3 protein results from TCRdb running MiXCR on the reads. The sample lists more than 350,000 distinct CDR3 sequences, about a third occurring once. Specimen: PBMCs. The receptors here all came from a human donor in good health (CMV status not recorded). Some clones in this sample may be carry-over from other donors' samples. Each CDR3 is given with its conserved first and last residue. D genes are given only for firm matches. Clone size, where shown, is once, few, many, or a class for clones that have expanded.

d_call: -; v_call: TRBV12-3/TRBV12-4; cdr3_length: 13; clone_size: many; j_call: TRBJ1-2; cdr3_aa: CASSALRDDGYTF; cdr3_nt: TGTGCCAGCAGTGCCCTAAGGGATGATGGCTACACCTTC
d_call: TRBD2; v_call: TRBV5-1; cdr3_length: 14; clone_size: -; j_call: TRBJ2-2; cdr3_aa: CASSSSGATGELFF; cdr3_nt: TGCGCCAGCAGTTCGAGCGGGGCCACCGGGGAGCTGTTTTTT
d_call: -; v_call: TRBV2; cdr3_length: 15; clone_size: few; j_call: TRBJ1-4; cdr3_aa: CASTYTLGLNEKLFF; cdr3_nt: TGTGCCAGCACCTACACTCTGGGCTTGAATGAAAAACTGTTTTTT
d_call: TRBD1; v_call: TRBV7-9; cdr3_length: 15; clone_size: -; j_call: TRBJ1-3; cdr3_aa: CASSSTGADGNTIYF; cdr3_nt: TGTGCCAGCAGCTCGACAGGGGCCGATGGAAACACCATATATTTT
d_call: -; v_call: TRBV7-8; cdr3_length: 11; clone_size: many; j_call: TRBJ2-1; cdr3_aa: CASSKYNEQFF; cdr3_nt: TGTGCCAGCAGCAAGTACAATGAGCAGTTCTTC
d_call: -; v_call: TRBV19; cdr3_length: 15; clone_size: -; j_call: TRBJ1-3; cdr3_aa: CASINTGLSGNTIYF; cdr3_nt: TGTGCCAGTATTAATACAGGGCTCTCTGGAAACACCATATATTTT
d_call: TRBD2; v_call: TRBV30; cdr3_length: 14; clone_size: -; j_call: TRBJ2-5; cdr3_aa: CAWSVPAGVGTQYF; cdr3_nt: TGTGCCTGGAGTGTACCTGCGGGAGTCGGGACCCAGTACTTC
d_call: -; v_call: TRBV11-1; cdr3_length: 14; clone_size: many; j_call: TRBJ2-7; cdr3_aa: CASSLRQVSHEQYF; cdr3_nt: TGTGCCAGCAGCTTGCGTCAGGTTTCCCACGAGCAGTACTTC
d_call: -; v_call: TRBV5-6; cdr3_length: 15; clone_size: -; j_call: TRBJ1-2; cdr3_aa: CASSSLPAGNYGYTF; cdr3_nt: TGTGCCAGCAGCTCTCTCCCCGCTGGGAACTATGGCTACACCTTC
d_call: -; v_call: TRBV6-2/TRBV6-3; cdr3_length: 14; clone_size: many; j_call: TRBJ1-5; cdr3_aa: CASSYGGENQPQHF; cdr3_nt: TGTGCCAGCAGTTACGGCGGGGAGAATCAGCCCCAGCATTTT
d_call: -; v_call: TRBV6-6; cdr3_length: 15; clone_size: -; j_call: TRBJ2-7; cdr3_aa: CASSYTGRQFHEQYF; cdr3_nt: TGTGCCAGCAGTTATACCGGGAGACAGTTCCACGAGCAGTACTTC
d_call: -; v_call: TRBV2; cdr3_length: 16; clone_size: -; j_call: TRBJ2-2; cdr3_aa: CASSPSSRGNTGELFF; cdr3_nt: TGTGCCAGCAGTCCCTCTTCCCGGGGAAACACCGGGGAGCTGTTTTTT
d_call: -; v_call: TRBV19; cdr3_length: 15; clone_size: few; j_call: TRBJ1-6; cdr3_aa: CASSSLREYDSPLHF; cdr3_nt: TGTGCCAGTAGTTCCCTCAGGGAGTACGATTCACCCCTCCACTTT
d_call: -; v_call: TRBV18; cdr3_length: 16; clone_size: few; j_call: TRBJ2-2; cdr3_aa: CASSPVVNANTGELFF; cdr3_nt: TGTGCCAGCTCACCCGTGGTTAACGCGAACACCGGGGAGCTGTTTTTT